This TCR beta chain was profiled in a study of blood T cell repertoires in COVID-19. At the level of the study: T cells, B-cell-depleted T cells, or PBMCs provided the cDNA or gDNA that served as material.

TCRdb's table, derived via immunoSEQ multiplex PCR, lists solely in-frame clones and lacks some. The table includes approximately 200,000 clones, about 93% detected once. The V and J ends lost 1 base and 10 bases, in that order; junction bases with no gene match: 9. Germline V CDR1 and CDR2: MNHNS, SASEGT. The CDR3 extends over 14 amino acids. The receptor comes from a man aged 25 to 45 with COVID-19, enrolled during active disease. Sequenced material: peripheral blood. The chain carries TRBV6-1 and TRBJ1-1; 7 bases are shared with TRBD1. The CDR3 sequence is CASSEGTGKPRAFF. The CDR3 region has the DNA TGTGCCAGCAGTGAAGGGACAGGAAAGCCGCGAGCTTTCTTT.